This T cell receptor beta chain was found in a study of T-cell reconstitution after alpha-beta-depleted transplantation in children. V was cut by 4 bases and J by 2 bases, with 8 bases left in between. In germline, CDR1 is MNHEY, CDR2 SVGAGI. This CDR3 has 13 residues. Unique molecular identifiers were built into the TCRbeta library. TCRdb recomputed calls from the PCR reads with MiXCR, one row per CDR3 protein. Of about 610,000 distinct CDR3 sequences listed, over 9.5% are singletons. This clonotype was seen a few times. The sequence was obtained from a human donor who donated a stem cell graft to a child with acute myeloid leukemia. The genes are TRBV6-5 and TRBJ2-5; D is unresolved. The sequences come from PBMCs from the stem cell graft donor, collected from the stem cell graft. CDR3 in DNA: TGTGCCAGCAGTTCCCCAGGTCAAGAGACCCAGTACTTC. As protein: CASSSPGQETQYF.